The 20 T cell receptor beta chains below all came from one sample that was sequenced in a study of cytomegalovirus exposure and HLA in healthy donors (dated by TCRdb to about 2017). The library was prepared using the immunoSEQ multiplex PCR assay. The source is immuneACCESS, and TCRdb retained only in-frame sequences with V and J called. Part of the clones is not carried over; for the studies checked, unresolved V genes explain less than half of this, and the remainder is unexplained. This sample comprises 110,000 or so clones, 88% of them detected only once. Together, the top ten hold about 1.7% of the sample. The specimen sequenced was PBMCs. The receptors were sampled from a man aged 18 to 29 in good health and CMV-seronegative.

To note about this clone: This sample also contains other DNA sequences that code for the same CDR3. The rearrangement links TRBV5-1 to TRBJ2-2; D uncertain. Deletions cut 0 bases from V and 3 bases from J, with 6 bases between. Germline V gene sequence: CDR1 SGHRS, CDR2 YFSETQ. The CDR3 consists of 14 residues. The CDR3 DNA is TGCGCCAGCAGCTTGGCCCTTGACACCGGGGAGCTGTTTTTT. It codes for CASSLALDTGELFF.

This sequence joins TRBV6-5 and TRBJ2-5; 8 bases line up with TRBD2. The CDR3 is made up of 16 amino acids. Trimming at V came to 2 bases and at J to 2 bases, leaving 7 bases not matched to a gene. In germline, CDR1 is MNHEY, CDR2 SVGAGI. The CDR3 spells CASSYGSGGRQETQYF. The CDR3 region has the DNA TGTGCCAGCAGTTACGGGTCGGGGGGGAGACAAGAGACCCAGTACTTC.

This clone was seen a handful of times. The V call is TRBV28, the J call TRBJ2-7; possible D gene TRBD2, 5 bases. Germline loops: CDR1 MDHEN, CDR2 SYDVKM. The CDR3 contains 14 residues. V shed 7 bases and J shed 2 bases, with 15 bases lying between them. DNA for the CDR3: TGTGCCAGCATAGGCCCGGGATTTCCCTACGAGCAGTACTTC. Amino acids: CASIGPGFPYEQYF.

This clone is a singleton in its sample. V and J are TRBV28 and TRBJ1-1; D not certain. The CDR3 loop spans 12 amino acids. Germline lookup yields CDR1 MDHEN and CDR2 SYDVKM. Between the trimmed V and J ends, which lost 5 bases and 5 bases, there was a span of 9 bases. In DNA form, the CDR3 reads TGTGCCAGCAGTCAAACAAATACTGAAGCTTTCTTT. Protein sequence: CASSQTNTEAFF. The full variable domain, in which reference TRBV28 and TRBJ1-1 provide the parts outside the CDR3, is DVKVTQSSRYLVKRTGEKVFLECVQDMDHENMFWYRQDPGLGLRLIYFSYDVKMKEKGDIPEGYSVSREKKERFSLILESASTNQTSMYLCASSQTNTEAFFGQGTRLTVV.

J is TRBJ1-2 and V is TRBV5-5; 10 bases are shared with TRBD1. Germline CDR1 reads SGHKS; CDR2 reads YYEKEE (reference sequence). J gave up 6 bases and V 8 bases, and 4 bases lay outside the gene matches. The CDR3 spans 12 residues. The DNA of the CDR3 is TGTGCCAGTGACAGGGGGCGGGATGGCTACACCTTC. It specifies CASDRGRDGYTF.

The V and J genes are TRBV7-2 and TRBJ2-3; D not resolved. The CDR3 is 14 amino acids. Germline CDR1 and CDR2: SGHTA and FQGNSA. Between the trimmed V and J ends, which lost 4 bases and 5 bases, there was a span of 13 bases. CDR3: CASSSGVAGDTQYF. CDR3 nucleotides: TGTGCCAGCAGCTCGGGTGTGGCCGGAGATACGCAGTATTTT.

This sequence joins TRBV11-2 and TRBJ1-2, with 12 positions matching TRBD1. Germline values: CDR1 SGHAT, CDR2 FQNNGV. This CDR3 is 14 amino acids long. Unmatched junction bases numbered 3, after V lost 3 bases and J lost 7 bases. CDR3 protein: CASSFRDRGLGYTF. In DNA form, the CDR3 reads TGTGCCAGCAGCTTCCGGGACAGGGGGCTTGGCTACACCTTC.

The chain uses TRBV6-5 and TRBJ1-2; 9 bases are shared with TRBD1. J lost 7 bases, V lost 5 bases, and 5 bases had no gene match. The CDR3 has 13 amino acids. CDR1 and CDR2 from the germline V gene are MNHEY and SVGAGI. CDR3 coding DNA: TGTGCCAGCAGTCAAGGACAGGGGATTGGCTACACCTTC. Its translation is CASSQGQGIGYTF.

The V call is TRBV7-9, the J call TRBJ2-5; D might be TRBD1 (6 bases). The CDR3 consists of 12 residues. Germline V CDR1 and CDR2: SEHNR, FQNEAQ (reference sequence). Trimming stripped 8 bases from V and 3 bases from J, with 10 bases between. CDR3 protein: CASHRVEETQYF. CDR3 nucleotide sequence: TGTGCCAGCCACAGGGTCGAAGAGACCCAGTACTTC.

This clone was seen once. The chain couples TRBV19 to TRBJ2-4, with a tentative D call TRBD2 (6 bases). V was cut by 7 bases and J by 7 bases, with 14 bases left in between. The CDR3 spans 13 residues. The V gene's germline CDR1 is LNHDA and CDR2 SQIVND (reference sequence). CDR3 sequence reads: CASIPPGRNIQYF. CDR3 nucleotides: TGTGCCAGTATTCCTCCAGGGAGGAACATTCAGTACTTC. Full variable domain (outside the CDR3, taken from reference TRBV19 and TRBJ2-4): DGGITQSPKYLFRKEGQNVTLSCEQNLNHDAMYWYRQDPGQGLRLIYYSQIVNDFQKGDIAEGYSVSREKKESFPLTVTSAQKNPTAFYLCASIPPGRNIQYFGAGTRLSVL.

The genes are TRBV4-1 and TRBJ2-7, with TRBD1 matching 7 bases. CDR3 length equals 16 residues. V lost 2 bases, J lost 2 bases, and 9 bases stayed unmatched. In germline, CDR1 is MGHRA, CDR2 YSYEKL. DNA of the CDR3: TGCGCCAGCAGCCAACCCCAGACAGGGCGTACCTACGAGCAGTACTTC. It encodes CASSQPQTGRTYEQYF.

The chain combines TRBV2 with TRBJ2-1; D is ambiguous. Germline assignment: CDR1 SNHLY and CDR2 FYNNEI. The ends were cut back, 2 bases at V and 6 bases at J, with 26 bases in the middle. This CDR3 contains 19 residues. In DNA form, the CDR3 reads TGTGCCAGCAGTGAATGGAGTGCGGAGAAAAGTGTACAACTCAATGAGCAGTTCTTC. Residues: CASSEWSAEKSVQLNEQFF.

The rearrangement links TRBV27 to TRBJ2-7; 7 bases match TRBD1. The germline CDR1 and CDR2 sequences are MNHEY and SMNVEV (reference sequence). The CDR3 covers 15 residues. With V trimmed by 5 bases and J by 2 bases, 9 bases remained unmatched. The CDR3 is CASSRSGQSPYEQYF. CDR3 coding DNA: TGTGCCAGCAGTAGATCGGGACAGTCCCCCTACGAGCAGTACTTC.

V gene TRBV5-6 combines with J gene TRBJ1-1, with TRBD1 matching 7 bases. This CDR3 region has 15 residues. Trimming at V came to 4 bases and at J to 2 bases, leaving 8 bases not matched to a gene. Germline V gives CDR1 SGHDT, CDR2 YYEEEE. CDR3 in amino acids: CASSNKGGGNTEAFF. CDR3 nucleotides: TGTGCCAGCAGCAATAAAGGAGGGGGCAACACTGAAGCTTTCTTT.

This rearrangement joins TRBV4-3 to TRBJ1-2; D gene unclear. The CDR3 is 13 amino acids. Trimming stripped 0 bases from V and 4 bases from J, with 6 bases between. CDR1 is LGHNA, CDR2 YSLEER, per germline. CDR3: CASSQEIGYGYTF. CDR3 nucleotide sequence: TGCGCCAGCAGCCAAGAAATCGGCTATGGCTACACCTTC.

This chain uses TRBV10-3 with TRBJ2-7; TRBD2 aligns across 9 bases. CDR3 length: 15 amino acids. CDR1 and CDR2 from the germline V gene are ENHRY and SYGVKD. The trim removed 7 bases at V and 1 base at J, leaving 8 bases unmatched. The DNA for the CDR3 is TGTGCCATCACCTATAGCGGGAGTCTTTCCTACGAGCAGTACTTC. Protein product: CAITYSGSLSYEQYF.

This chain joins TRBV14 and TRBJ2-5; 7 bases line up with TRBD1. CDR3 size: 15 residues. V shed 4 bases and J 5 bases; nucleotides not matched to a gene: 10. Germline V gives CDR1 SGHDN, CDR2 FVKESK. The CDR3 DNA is TGTGCCAGCAGCCTGAAGGACAGGCAGGGCGAGACCCAGTACTTC. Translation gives CASSLKDRQGETQYF.

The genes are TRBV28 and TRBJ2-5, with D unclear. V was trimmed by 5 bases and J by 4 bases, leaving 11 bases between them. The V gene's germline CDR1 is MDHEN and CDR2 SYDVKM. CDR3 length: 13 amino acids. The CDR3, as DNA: TGTGCCAGCAGTCTTGAGTCATCAGAGACCCAGTACTTC. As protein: CASSLESSETQYF. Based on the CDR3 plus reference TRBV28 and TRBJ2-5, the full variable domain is DVKVTQSSRYLVKRTGEKVFLECVQDMDHENMFWYRQDPGLGLRLIYFSYDVKMKEKGDIPEGYSVSREKKERFSLILESASTNQTSMYLCASSLESSETQYFGPGTRLLVL.

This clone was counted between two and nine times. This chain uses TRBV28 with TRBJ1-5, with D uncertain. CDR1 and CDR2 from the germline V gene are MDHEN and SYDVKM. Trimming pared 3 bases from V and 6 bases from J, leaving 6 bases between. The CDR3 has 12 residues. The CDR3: CASSFRVQPQHF. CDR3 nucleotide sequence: TGTGCCAGCAGTTTTAGAGTTCAGCCCCAGCATTTT.

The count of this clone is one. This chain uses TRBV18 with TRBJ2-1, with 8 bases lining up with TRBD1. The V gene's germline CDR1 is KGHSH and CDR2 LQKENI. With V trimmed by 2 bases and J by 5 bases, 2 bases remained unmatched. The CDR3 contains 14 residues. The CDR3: CASSPMTGDNEQFF. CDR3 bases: TGTGCCAGCTCACCAATGACAGGGGACAATGAGCAGTTCTTC.